In this sample, the clone carrying this T cell receptor beta chain turned up a few times. Its target is unknown. Trimming took off 3 bases at V and 4 bases at J, with 10 bases between the two ends. The CDR3 sequence is 14 residues long. Unique molecular identifiers were present on cDNA, and template switching added a universal primer site. TCRdb re-called the 5' RACE reads through MiXCR, storing one row per CDR3 protein. The sample has 400,000 to 500,000 distinct CDR3 sequences, about 18% seen once. This entry comes from a study of identical twins. Study results and caveats: Conclusions came from cross-sectional statistical analysis, not from following the same donors. Compared with unrelated sharing, twin-shared out-of-frame alpha sequences had more low-probability sequences.

This rearrangement joins TRBV12-3 or TRBV12-4 to TRBJ2-1, with D perhaps TRBD2 (5 bases). The receptor comes from a man aged 50 to 60 in good health. Sequenced material: naive T cells sorted from blood. The CDR3 DNA is TGTGCCAGCAGTTTTGGAGGCGGTTACAATGAGCAGTTCTTC. Protein product: CASSFGGGYNEQFF.